This T cell receptor (beta chain) was found in a study of T-cell reconstitution after alpha-beta-depleted transplantation in children. Study-level points and caveats: T-cell counts and diversity were attributed mostly to newly produced T cells one year after transplant. Reportedly, roughly two months post-transplant, alpha-beta T cells arose from several hundred expanded graft clones. Some patients' high day-60 TCRbeta diversity was traced to surviving recipient T cells and thymic progenitors.

Germline V CDR1 and CDR2: MDHEN, SYDVKM. V was pared by 6 bases and J by 7 bases, with 7 bases of the junction left unmatched. The CDR3 covers 14 residues. This clonotype appeared a few times. Antigen unknown. The TCRbeta library was prepared with unique molecular identifiers. TCRdb called the PCR reads again in MiXCR, with one record for every CDR3 protein. The top ten clones hold under 30% of a sample with 350,000 to 500,000 distinct CDR3 sequences, over 40% of them seen once. The rearrangement joins TRBV28 to TRBJ2-4; 9 nucleotides align to TRBD1. The sample in question was PBMCs, obtained before TCRalphabeta/CD19-depleted stem cell transplant. This sequence was found in a girl aged 2 to 10 with aplastic anemia, due to receive a stem cell transplant. CDR3 residues: CASSRTGVENIQYF. The CDR3 nucleotides are TGTGCCAGCAGCAGGACAGGGGTAGAGAACATTCAGTACTTC.